A single sample gave rise to the 6 T cell receptor beta chains below, sequenced in a study of PD-1 blockade in mismatch repair-deficient tumors. The repertoire was sequenced with immunoSEQ multiplex PCR; TCRdb's copy has only in-frame clones and lacks some. In the table there are tens of thousands of clones, 83% of which are singletons. Source: peripheral blood, taken 12 weeks after starting pembrolizumab. All receptors derive from an adult with mismatch repair-deficient cancer.

This rearrangement joins TRBV7-6 to TRBJ2-5; 14 bases agree with TRBD2. The CDR3 totals 16 residues. Germline V gives CDR1 SGHVS, CDR2 FNYEAQ. With V trimmed by 4 bases and J by 4 bases, 5 bases remained unmatched. The CDR3 spells CASSSGLAGVRETQYF. The CDR3 DNA reads TGTGCCAGCAGCTCGGGACTAGCGGGGGTGAGAGAGACCCAGTACTTC.

The chain employs TRBV4-3 and TRBJ2-1; TRBD2 matches 8 bases. The germline V gene encodes CDR1 LGHNA and CDR2 YSLEER. Trimming cost V 4 bases and J 5 bases; bases outside gene matches: 13. The CDR3 totals 17 residues. CDR3 sequence: CASSRGAGGPGDNEQFF. Written as DNA, the CDR3 is TGCGCCAGCAGCCGTGGGGCGGGAGGCCCTGGGGACAATGAGCAGTTCTTC.

The chain is built from TRBV15 and TRBJ1-1, with 7 bases matching TRBD1. Germline CDR1 LNHNV, CDR2 YYDKDF (reference sequence). J gave up 5 bases and V 1 base, and 4 bases lay outside the gene matches. The CDR3 loop spans 14 amino acids. This chain's CDR3 is CATSRGQGQTEAFF. The CDR3 coding sequence is TGTGCCACCAGCAGAGGACAGGGTCAAACTGAAGCTTTCTTT.

The gene calls are TRBV14 and TRBJ2-3, with 12 bases identical to TRBD2. The junction had 8 bases not matched to a gene; V was cut back by 4 bases and J by 3 bases. Germline CDR1 is SGHDN and CDR2 is FVKESK. CDR3 length: 17 residues. Here the CDR3 reads CASSPQTSGRTTDTQYF. In nucleotides, the CDR3 is TGTGCCAGCAGCCCCCAGACTAGCGGGAGAACTACAGATACGCAGTATTTT. The full variable domain, in which reference TRBV14 and TRBJ2-3 provide the parts outside the CDR3, is EAGVTQFPSHSVIEKGQTVTLRCDPISGHDNLYWYRRVMGKEIKFLLHFVKESKQDESGMPNNRFLAERTGGTYSTLKVQPAELEDSGVYFCASSPQTSGRTTDTQYFGPGTRLTVL.

The V call is TRBV29-1, the J call TRBJ2-1; TRBD2 is a possible D gene (5 bases). The germline V gene has CDR1 SQVTM and CDR2 ANQGSEA. The CDR3 has 17 amino acids. V lost 3 bases and J 8 bases, leaving 26 bases between the germline ends. CDR3 in DNA: TGCAGCGTTGATGGACTTCCCCTAAGCGGTACAAGGGATGAGCAGTTCTTC. This sequence encodes CSVDGLPLSGTRDEQFF.

The V call is TRBV6-5, the J call TRBJ1-4, with TRBD1 matching 7 bases. This CDR3 region has 13 residues. J gave up 8 bases and V 11 bases, and 11 bases lay outside the gene matches. Per germline, CDR1 MNHEY and CDR2 SVGAGI. The CDR3 DNA is TGTGCCTCCCGGAGGGACAGTGCCGAAAAACTGTTTTTT. Translating it yields CASRRDSAEKLFF.